This T cell receptor (beta chain) is drawn from a study of blood T cell repertoires in COVID-19. Overall study context: Spain, Italy and the United States supplied samples that represented acute and convalescent COVID-19. T cells, B-cell-depleted T cells, or PBMCs provided the cDNA or gDNA that served as material.

Trimming took 0 bases from V and 8 from J, leaving 12 bases between them. The CDR3 consists of 14 residues. The germline gives CDR1 SGHRS, CDR2 YFSETQ. In the original workflow: How many nucleated cells were present was estimated from reference gene primer amplification. Using immunoSEQ multiplex PCR, the repertoire was profiled, and TCRdb retains in-frame clones only, with some absent. V and J calls and clone size follow that table, whereas D and trimming were derived from the DNA. This sample carries approximately 80,000 clones, 88% of them seen once, and the ten largest clones take less than 9%. The TCR comes from a woman of 80 years or more with acute or convalescent COVID-19. The chain links TRBV5-1 to TRBJ1-3; D remains unclear. Sequences were obtained from peripheral blood. Here the CDR3 DNA reads TGCGCCAGCAGCTTGGAAAGGAGTACGGACACCATATATTTT. Translated: CASSLERSTDTIYF.